This passage covers 20 T cell receptor beta chains from one sample sequenced in a study of blood T cell repertoires in COVID-19. Only in-frame clones appear in the TCRdb table, and some are missing; sequencing was by immunoSEQ multiplex PCR. The sample carries about 55,000 clones, roughly 86% recorded once. Material for sequencing was peripheral blood. These receptors all stem from a man in his 60s with active COVID-19.

The chain recombines TRBV20-1 with TRBJ2-5; perhaps TRBD2 as D (5 bases). Trimming left V 3 bases short and J 0 bases short, with 11 bases between. Germline assignment: CDR1 DFQATT and CDR2 SNEGSKA (reference sequence). This CDR3 spans 14 amino acids. The CDR3 DNA sequence: TGCAGTGCTAGTTGGAGCGGCAACCAAGAGACCCAGTACTTC. It translates to CSASWSGNQETQYF.

The chain joins TRBV7-6 to TRBJ2-1; TRBD2 agrees at 7 bases. V trimming: 1 base; J trimming: 8 bases; junction bases outside the gene matches: 8. Germline-derived CDR1 and CDR2 are SGHVS and FNYEAQ. The CDR3 loop spans 15 amino acids. CDR3 nucleotide sequence: TGTGCCAGCAGCTTAGGTGGCGGGAGATGGGATGAGCAGTTCTTC. This codes for CASSLGGGRWDEQFF.

V gene TRBV12-3 or TRBV12-4 combines with J gene TRBJ2-2, with TRBD1 identical over 7 bases. The trim removed 8 bases at V and 6 bases at J, leaving 6 bases unmatched. This CDR3 is built from 13 residues. The CDR3 sequence: CASLDRVSGELFF. The CDR3 nucleotides read TGTGCCAGCCTCGACAGGGTATCCGGGGAGCTGTTTTTT.

J is TRBJ2-1 and V is TRBV2; 9 nucleotides match TRBD2. The junction had 5 bases not matched to a gene; V was cut back by 3 bases and J by 5 bases. Germline V gene sequence: CDR1 SNHLY, CDR2 FYNNEI. There are 15 residues in the CDR3. CDR3 nucleotide sequence: TGTGCCAGCAGTGATCCGACTAGCGGAAACAATGAGCAGTTCTTC. The encoded protein is CASSDPTSGNNEQFF.

V and J are TRBV7-6 and TRBJ2-3, with a possible D match to TRBD2 (5 bases). The CDR3 is made up of 16 amino acids. Germline V CDR1 and CDR2: SGHVS, FNYEAQ. Trimming cost V 2 bases and J 0 bases, with 12 bases left between them. CDR3 coding DNA: TGTGCCAGCAGCTTAAAGGTCAGGACTAGCACAGATACGCAGTATTTT. Its protein product is CASSLKVRTSTDTQYF.

The J gene is TRBJ2-3, the V gene TRBV9; 7 bases are a match to TRBD1. This CDR3 has 14 residues. V was pared by 4 bases and J by 3 bases, with 5 bases of the junction left unmatched. Germline CDR1 is SGDLS and CDR2 is YYNGEE. The CDR3 DNA reads TGTGCCAGCAGCCTAGGGGGCCGGACAGATACGCAGTATTTT. Translated, it gives CASSLGGRTDTQYF.

The chain joins TRBV27 to TRBJ2-3; 8 bases align to TRBD2. With V trimmed by 5 bases and J by 2 bases, 12 bases remained unmatched. Germline V gene data show CDR1 as MNHEY and CDR2 as SMNVEV (reference sequence). CDR3 size: 17 residues. CDR3: CASSPTMRSGITDTQYF. The CDR3 DNA follows: TGTGCCAGCAGTCCGACCATGCGTAGCGGGATCACAGATACGCAGTATTTT.

The chain has TRBV7-8 and TRBJ1-6, with 8 nucleotides matching TRBD1. The CDR3 consists of 16 residues. Germline CDR1 and CDR2: SGHVS and FQNEAQ. The junction had 10 bases not matched to a gene; V was cut back by 6 bases and J by 6 bases. The CDR3 sequence: CASSGTGVFGNSPLHF. CDR3 DNA sequence: TGTGCCAGCAGTGGGACAGGAGTATTCGGTAATTCACCCCTCCACTTT. The complete variable domain, with remaining parts taken from reference TRBV7-8 and TRBJ1-6, reads GAGVSQSPRYKVAKRGQDVALRCDPISGHVSLFWYQQALGQGPEFLTYFQNEAQLDKSGLPSDRFFAERPEGSVSTLKIQRTQQEDSAVYLCASSGTGVFGNSPLHFGNGTRLTVT.

The chain combines TRBV7-9 with TRBJ2-1; 10 bases fit TRBD1. Germline V gene lookup returns CDR1 SEHNR and CDR2 FQNEAQ (reference sequence). The CDR3 totals 14 residues. V was pared by 5 bases and J by 5 bases, with 3 bases of the junction left unmatched. The DNA of the CDR3 is TGTGCCAGCAGCATGGGACAGGGGCACAATGAGCAGTTCTTC. Protein sequence: CASSMGQGHNEQFF.

This chain joins TRBV29-1 and TRBJ2-1; TRBD2 is a possible D gene (5 bases). The CDR3 sequence is 13 residues long. Trimming removed 4 bases at V and 2 bases at J, with 9 bases between. From germline, CDR1 is SQVTM and CDR2 ANQGSEA. CDR3 protein: CSVGRAPYNEQFF. CDR3 coding DNA: TGCAGCGTTGGGCGGGCACCCTACAATGAGCAGTTCTTC.

The V call is TRBV5-1, the J call TRBJ2-6; D is perhaps TRBD2 (6 bases). The CDR3 has 16 residues. V gave up 2 bases and J gave up 1 base, with 10 bases separating them. CDR1 is SGHRS and CDR2 is YFSETQ in the germline V gene. The CDR3 protein is CASSFGGSSGANVLTF. CDR3 in DNA: TGCGCCAGCAGCTTCGGAGGGTCTTCTGGGGCCAACGTCCTGACTTTC.

V is TRBV9 and J is TRBJ1-1; D gene uncertain. Germline V gene sequence: CDR1 SGDLS, CDR2 YYNGEE. This CDR3 is 13 amino acids long. With 0 bases removed from V and 1 base from J, the gap between germline ends came to 4 bases. The CDR3 loop is CASSVEANTEAFF. The DNA of the CDR3 is TGTGCCAGCAGCGTAGAAGCGAACACTGAAGCTTTCTTT.

The V and J genes are TRBV6-5 and TRBJ1-6, with a weak D call TRBD1 (5 bases). The germline V and J ends were trimmed by 6 bases and 9 bases, with 12 bases remaining between them. Germline V lookup: CDR1 MNHEY, CDR2 SVGAGI. CDR3 size: 13 residues. The chain's CDR3 is CASSVGLISPLHF. The CDR3 nucleotides read TGTGCCAGCAGCGTGGGACTGATTTCACCCCTCCACTTT.

The genes are TRBV7-6 and TRBJ2-3; perhaps TRBD1 as D (5 bases). Trimming cost V 1 base and J 0 bases, with 8 bases left between them. In germline, CDR1 is SGHVS, CDR2 FNYEAQ. The CDR3 has 15 amino acids. The CDR3 DNA reads as TGTGCCAGCAGCTTAGGCCAGGGAAGCACAGATACGCAGTATTTT. Translated, it gives CASSLGQGSTDTQYF.

In its sample, this clone was seen a few times. This rearrangement joins TRBV29-1 to TRBJ2-1, with unresolved D. The CDR3 totals 17 residues. V was trimmed by 0 bases and J by 9 bases, leaving 24 bases between them. From germline, CDR1 is SQVTM and CDR2 ANQGSEA. The CDR3 sequence: CSVEDPLEFHTRGEQFF. DNA for the CDR3: TGCAGCGTTGAAGATCCCCTCGAATTTCATACTCGCGGTGAGCAGTTCTTC.

J is TRBJ2-4 and V is TRBV24-1; D possibly corresponds to TRBD1 (6 bases). Trimming stripped 0 bases from V and 15 bases from J, with 11 bases between. The V gene's germline CDR1 is KGHDR and CDR2 SFDVKD. The CDR3 consists of 12 residues. CDR3 coding DNA: TGTGCCACCAGTGATTTGGACAGGTCTCGGTACTTC. This codes for CATSDLDRSRYF.

The genes are TRBV3-1 (or the pseudogene TRBV3-2) and TRBJ2-1, with TRBD2 matching over 12 bases. After removal of 4 bases from V and 9 bases from J, the junction contained 13 bases not matched to a gene. The CDR3 covers 17 residues. The germline V gene has CDR1 LGHDT and CDR2 YNNKEL (reference sequence). CDR3 sequence (DNA): TGTGCCAGCAGCCCCGGGAGACTAGCGGGAGATCTGGGTGAGCAGTTCTTC. Translated: CASSPGRLAGDLGEQFF.

This chain links TRBV11-2 with TRBJ2-7; 7 positions agree with TRBD2. With 1 base clipped from V and 3 bases from J, the junction kept 9 bases outside the gene matches. The CDR3 has 16 amino acids. Germline-derived CDR1 and CDR2 are SGHAT and FQNNGV. The CDR3 nucleotides are TGTGCCAGCAGCTTAGGGTTCCAGGGAGGGTACTACGAGCAGTACTTC. Encoded protein: CASSLGFQGGYYEQYF.

The rearrangement uses TRBV10-3 and TRBJ1-6; 8 bases are shared with TRBD1. Germline loops: CDR1 ENHRY, CDR2 SYGVKD. This CDR3 spans 14 amino acids. V lost 10 bases, J lost 5 bases, and 7 bases stayed unmatched. CDR3 amino acids: CATSDRVNNSPLHF. The DNA of the CDR3 is TGTGCCACCTCGGACAGGGTAAATAATTCACCCCTCCACTTT.

The rearrangement links TRBV10-3 to TRBJ2-7; TRBD1 matches at 8 bases. CDR3 length: 13 residues. In germline, CDR1 is ENHRY, CDR2 SYGVKD. The V and J ends lost 8 bases and 3 bases, in that order; junction bases with no gene match: 6. In DNA form, the CDR3 reads TGTGCCATCTCGGACAGGGATCTCTACGAGCAGTACTTC. It encodes CAISDRDLYEQYF.